The rows below give T cell receptor beta chains drawn from one sample of a study of response to subunit inactivated influenza vaccine. MiXCR, run by TCRdb on the RT-PCR reads, gives a single entry per CDR3 protein. This table has around 760,000 distinct CDR3 sequences, 11% to 15% appearing once. The source material was PBMCs from blood, sampled 14 to 15 days before vaccination. These TCRs come from a man over 45 who received an inactivated influenza vaccine. Both conserved end residues are part of each CDR3. A D gene is named only where the DNA matches it firmly. Clone size is stated in some rows and not others, as once, few, many or a class when expanded.

cdr3_length	d_call	v_call	j_call	clone_size	cdr3_aa	cdr3_nt
16	NA	TRBV4-3	TRBJ2-3	NA	CASSSTQTGDTDTQYF	TGCGCCAGCAGTTCCACCCAGACAGGAGATACAGATACGCAGTATTTT
15	TRBD2	TRBV12-3/TRBV12-4	TRBJ2-5	NA	CASRARLAGAGTQYF	TGTGCCAGCAGGGCCCGACTAGCGGGAGCGGGGACCCAGTACTTC
12	TRBD1	TRBV29-1	TRBJ1-1	NA	CSVEGQYTEAFF	TGCAGCGTCGAGGGACAGTACACTGAAGCTTTCTTT
15	NA	TRBV18	TRBJ2-2	few	CASSPPNMNTGELFF	TGTGCCAGCTCACCACCGAATATGAACACCGGGGAGCTGTTTTTT
15	TRBD2	TRBV3-1	TRBJ2-7	NA	CASSRLAGGRYEQYF	TGTGCCAGCAGCCGATTGGCGGGAGGGCGGTACGAGCAGTACTTC
14	NA	TRBV20-1	TRBJ2-6	many	CSASPTSGANVLTF	TGCAGTGCTAGTCCCACCTCTGGGGCCAACGTCCTGACTTTC
14	NA	TRBV5-6	TRBJ2-7	NA	CASSPGVSGYEQYF	TGTGCCAGCAGCCCGGGGGTCAGCGGCTACGAGCAGTACTTC
19	TRBD2	TRBV28	TRBJ2-2	NA	CASSPPHSGGGRLGGELFF	TGTGCCAGCAGTCCACCCCATTCGGGGGGGGGCCGATTAGGCGGGGAGCTGTTTTTT
14	TRBD2	TRBV5-6	TRBJ2-4	few	CASSWKGLADIQYF	TGTGCCAGCAGCTGGAAGGGACTAGCTGACATTCAGTACTTC
15	TRBD2	TRBV4-2	TRBJ2-1	few	CASSPIAGPYNEQFF	TGTGCCAGCAGCCCCATAGCGGGGCCTTACAATGAGCAGTTCTTC
12	TRBD1	TRBV27	TRBJ1-2	few	CASSSLTGDYTF	TGTGCCAGCAGTTCTTTGACAGGGGACTACACCTTC
14	NA	TRBV6-2/TRBV6-3	TRBJ2-1	few	CASSQKSLRTGQFF	TGTGCCAGCAGCCAGAAATCACTACGAACAGGGCAGTTCTTC
16	TRBD2	TRBV27	TRBJ2-3	few	CASIPGTSGSADTQYF	TGTGCCAGCATCCCAGGGACTAGCGGGAGTGCAGATACGCAGTATTTT
14	TRBD1	TRBV2	TRBJ2-7	NA	CASSEAGTGYEQYF	TGTGCCAGCAGTGAAGCAGGGACAGGCTACGAGCAGTACTTC
18	TRBD2	TRBV5-1	TRBJ2-1	NA	CASSLYRLAGGTYNEQFF	TGCGCCAGCAGCTTATATCGACTAGCGGGAGGGACCTACAATGAGCAGTTCTTC
15	NA	TRBV7-8	TRBJ2-1	many	CASGSGRALNNEQFF	TGTGCCAGTGGGAGCGGGCGGGCCCTGAATAATGAGCAGTTCTTC